A selection of T cell receptor beta chains follows, all from one sample in a study of OX40 agonist ivuxolimab in advanced cancers. Sequenced by immunoSEQ multiplex PCR; TCRdb stores in-frame clones only, minus some. The sample includes about 62,000 clones, 85% of them seen just once. The source was CD4+ or CD8+ T cells sorted from blood, collected in a trial of the OX40 agonist ivuxolimab. All receptors derive from an adult with an advanced solid tumor such as melanoma, head and neck, liver or kidney cancer. CDR3s include the opening cysteine and the closing phenylalanine or tryptophan. Each record gives: V gene, J gene, CDR3 protein.

v_call: TRBV7-6; j_call: TRBJ1-4; cdr3_aa: CASSSEPGQINEKLFF
v_call: TRBV2; j_call: TRBJ1-1; cdr3_aa: CASSLHREAFF
v_call: TRBV11-2; j_call: TRBJ2-5; cdr3_aa: CASSLGTGVFTQYF
v_call: TRBV6-5; j_call: TRBJ1-4; cdr3_aa: CASGQGWGENEKLFF
v_call: TRBV5-1; j_call: TRBJ1-1; cdr3_aa: CASSLGDRENTEAFF
v_call: TRBV6-4; j_call: TRBJ2-7; cdr3_aa: CASSTVIYEQYF
v_call: TRBV5-1; j_call: TRBJ2-3; cdr3_aa: CASIRPGGERGTDTQYF
v_call: TRBV19; j_call: TRBJ1-3; cdr3_aa: CASRPGPSGNTIYF
v_call: TRBV18; j_call: TRBJ1-6; cdr3_aa: CASSPTRAPDSPLHF
v_call: TRBV9; j_call: TRBJ2-1; cdr3_aa: CASSTGTGYNEQFF
v_call: TRBV7-3; j_call: TRBJ2-7; cdr3_aa: CASNYRGLQRDSSYEQYF
v_call: TRBV11-2; j_call: TRBJ2-2; cdr3_aa: CASSLARAGELFF
v_call: TRBV5-4; j_call: TRBJ2-1; cdr3_aa: CASSGEGTRDEQFF
v_call: TRBV30; j_call: TRBJ2-5; cdr3_aa: CAWMLQGPQETQYF
v_call: TRBV13; j_call: TRBJ2-7; cdr3_aa: CASSFAGTGTYEQYF
v_call: TRBV7-9; j_call: TRBJ1-1; cdr3_aa: CASSFRAIGNTEAFF
v_call: TRBV29-1; j_call: TRBJ1-2; cdr3_aa: CSASEGPLGNGYTF
v_call: TRBV2; j_call: TRBJ1-1; cdr3_aa: CASSGEGANTEAFF
v_call: TRBV5-1; j_call: TRBJ2-5; cdr3_aa: CASTSSGMSSETQYF
v_call: TRBV4-1; j_call: TRBJ2-1; cdr3_aa: CASSQGSLGGLMHEQFF
v_call: TRBV6-5; j_call: -; cdr3_aa: CASSYSRDTEYEQYF
v_call: TRBV6-6; j_call: TRBJ2-7; cdr3_aa: CASRDGTGTYEQYF
v_call: TRBV28; j_call: TRBJ2-7; cdr3_aa: CASSPPRGQGTNEQYF
v_call: TRBV10-1; j_call: TRBJ2-3; cdr3_aa: CASSDGSGTDTQYF
v_call: TRBV30; j_call: TRBJ1-6; cdr3_aa: CAWRREWDNSPLHF
v_call: TRBV19; j_call: TRBJ2-7; cdr3_aa: CASSMEGLYYEQYF
v_call: TRBV7-3; j_call: TRBJ1-1; cdr3_aa: CASSTTGNTEAFF
v_call: TRBV19; j_call: TRBJ2-7; cdr3_aa: CASSMRGSSYEQYF
v_call: TRBV9; j_call: TRBJ2-3; cdr3_aa: CASRRSSQVGDTQYF